One and the same sample provided the 30 T cell receptor beta chains below, sequenced in a study of T-cell reconstitution after alpha-beta-depleted transplantation in children. Unique molecular identifiers were used to barcode this TCRbeta library. TCRdb itself ran the PCR reads through MiXCR, one entry per CDR3 protein. The data hold 260,000 or so distinct CDR3 sequences, with approximately 12% observed a single time. The sequenced sample was PBMCs from the stem cell graft donor, obtained from the stem cell graft. The receptors derive from a human donor who donated a stem cell graft to a child with acute lymphoblastic leukemia.

This clonotype was recorded at least ten times. The rearrangement links TRBV28 to TRBJ1-5; D uncertain. Trimming took 5 bases from V and 6 from J, leaving 20 bases between them. CDR3 size: 16 residues. The germline gives CDR1 MDHEN, CDR2 SYDVKM. The CDR3 region has the DNA TGTGCCAGCAGTATTTCTCTGGGAGGGATGGGTCAGCCCCAGCATTTT. As protein: CASSISLGGMGQPQHF. Together with reference TRBV28 and TRBJ1-5, the CDR3 gives the full variable domain: DVKVTQSSRYLVKRTGEKVFLECVQDMDHENMFWYRQDPGLGLRLIYFSYDVKMKEKGDIPEGYSVSREKKERFSLILESASTNQTSMYLCASSISLGGMGQPQHFGDGTRLSIL.

About this clonotype itself: A read error may explain this, as a much larger clone is one base away. The chain combines TRBV12-3 or TRBV12-4 with TRBJ2-1, with 11 bases fitting TRBD2. The CDR3 consists of 14 residues. Trimming took 6 bases from V and 9 from J; bases not matched to a gene: 7. Here the CDR3 reads CASSLSGGACEQFF. CDR3 nucleotide sequence: TGTGCCAGCAGCCTTAGCGGGGGGGCATGTGAGCAGTTCTTC.

This clonotype was seen ten or more times. The V and J genes are TRBV11-2 and TRBJ2-3; 12 positions match TRBD2. CDR1 is SGHAT and CDR2 is FQNNGV in the germline V gene. The CDR3 length is 18 residues. J gave up 0 bases and V 1 base, and 5 bases lay outside the gene matches. CDR3 region: CASSLVLTSGGSTDTQYF. The CDR3 bases are TGTGCCAGCAGCTTAGTATTGACTAGCGGGGGTAGCACAGATACGCAGTATTTT. The complete variable domain, with remaining parts taken from reference TRBV11-2 and TRBJ2-3, reads EAGVAQSPRYKIIEKRQSVAFWCNPISGHATLYWYQQILGQGPKLLIQFQNNGVVDDSQLPKDRFSAERLKGVDSTLKIQPAKLEDSAVYLCASSLVLTSGGSTDTQYFGPGTRLTVL.

In this sample, this clonotype turned up a few times. This chain links TRBV15 with TRBJ2-7; tentatively, D is TRBD1 or TRBD2 (5 bases each). The CDR3 sequence is 12 residues long. Trimming removed 2 bases from V and 6 bases from J, with 8 bases in between. CDR1 is LNHNV, CDR2 YYDKDF, per germline (reference sequence). The CDR3 spells CATSRTGAEQYF. CDR3 nucleotides: TGTGCCACCAGCAGAACCGGGGCCGAGCAGTACTTC.

This clonotype was counted many times. The chain employs TRBV5-1 and TRBJ2-1, with TRBD1 matching 10 bases. Germline CDR1 SGHRS, CDR2 YFSETQ. The CDR3 extends over 16 amino acids. The V and J ends lost 4 bases and 4 bases, in that order; junction bases with no gene match: 8. CDR3 bases: TGCGCCAGCAGCCTAACATCGGGACAGGGGTACAATGAGCAGTTCTTC. This encodes CASSLTSGQGYNEQFF.

This clonotype has a count of ten or more. The rearrangement links TRBV7-6 to TRBJ1-3, with a possible D match to TRBD1 (6 bases). Per germline, CDR1 SGHVS and CDR2 FNYEAQ. V was trimmed by 4 bases and J by 4 bases, leaving 14 bases between them. This CDR3 is built from 15 residues. The CDR3 DNA reads as TGTGCCAGCAGCTCTCTGGGGGCGGTGGGAAACACCATATATTTT. This encodes CASSSLGAVGNTIYF.

This chain uses TRBV5-4 with TRBJ2-3, with D unresolved. The CDR3 length is 14 residues. Trimming stripped 3 bases from V and 3 bases from J, with 11 bases between. The germline gives CDR1 SGHNT, CDR2 YYREEE (reference sequence). The CDR3 bases are TGTGCCAGCAGCTCTAGGGCCAAAACAGATACGCAGTATTTT. It translates to CASSSRAKTDTQYF.

This clonotype was counted ten times or more. The genes are TRBV6-4 and TRBJ1-1; D call uncertain. V shed 6 bases and J shed 1 base, with 9 bases lying between them. Looked up from germline, CDR1 is MRHNA and CDR2 is SNTAGT. This CDR3 is built from 13 residues. CDR3 in amino acids: CASSVEWNTEAFF. In nucleotides, the CDR3 is TGTGCCAGCAGCGTCGAATGGAACACTGAAGCTTTCTTT.

In this sample, this clonotype turned up many times. The chain recombines TRBV7-2 with TRBJ2-2, with D possibly being TRBD1 (5 bases). This CDR3 contains 15 residues. CDR1 SGHTA and CDR2 FQGNSA come from the germline V gene. The V and J ends lost 0 bases and 4 bases respectively, with 9 bases between them. Here the CDR3 DNA reads TGTGCCAGCAGCTTAGCGGGGCCGCGCACCGGGGAGCTGTTTTTT. Translated, it gives CASSLAGPRTGELFF.

This clonotype has at least ten counts. V usage is TRBV10-3 and J usage is TRBJ1-2, with TRBD1 identical over 8 bases. The V segment lost 2 bases and the J segment 4 bases; nucleotides outside the gene matches: 9. The CDR3 runs to 16 residues. Germline CDR1 ENHRY, CDR2 SYGVKD. CDR3 sequence: CAISEDSGTGLYGYTF. The CDR3, as DNA: TGTGCCATCAGTGAGGATTCCGGGACAGGCCTCTATGGCTACACCTTC.

This clonotype was picked up many times. The rearrangement links TRBV12-3 or TRBV12-4 to TRBJ2-2, with no clear D. The length of the CDR3 is 14 residues. V was shortened by 5 bases and J by 0 bases, with 7 bases between the two germline ends. CDR3 bases: TGTGCCAGCAGTAAGCGTGCGAACACCGGGGAGCTGTTTTTT. Its protein product is CASSKRANTGELFF.

This clonotype was counted ten times or more. The chain has TRBV28 and TRBJ2-5; TRBD2 matches at 9 bases. The J segment lost 5 bases and the V segment lost 7 bases, leaving 5 bases of the junction unmatched. CDR3 length: 13 amino acids. Germline CDR1 MDHEN, CDR2 SYDVKM. CDR3 amino acids: CASTSGVGETQYF. CDR3 sequence (DNA): TGTGCCAGCACTAGCGGGGTGGGGGAGACCCAGTACTTC.

This clonotype was seen at least ten times. J is TRBJ2-3 and V is TRBV4-3; possibly TRBD2 for D (6 bases). CDR1 LGHNA and CDR2 YSLEER come from the germline V gene. The CDR3 is made up of 16 amino acids. V was trimmed by 0 bases and J by 3 bases, leaving 13 bases between them. The CDR3 region is CASSQDMAGPTDTQYF. The CDR3 DNA follows: TGCGCCAGCAGCCAAGATATGGCGGGACCGACAGATACGCAGTATTTT.

The sample holds a few counts of this clonotype. This sequence joins TRBV4-1 and TRBJ2-2; 7 positions agree with TRBD2. V dropped 1 base and J dropped 7; count of bases not matched to a gene: 3. Germline V gives CDR1 MGHRA, CDR2 YSYEKL. This CDR3 contains 14 residues. CDR3 residues: CASSQAGRGGELFF. The CDR3 coding sequence is TGCGCCAGCAGCCAAGCGGGGAGGGGCGGGGAGCTGTTTTTT.

This clonotype was observed at least ten times. The chain couples TRBV5-1 to TRBJ2-1; 7 nucleotides agree with TRBD2. V was pared by 3 bases and J by 3 bases, with 3 bases of the junction left unmatched. The germline V gene has CDR1 SGHRS and CDR2 YFSETQ. The CDR3 contains 14 residues. The CDR3 sequence is CASSSLAGYNEQFF. CDR3 in DNA: TGCGCCAGCAGCTCGTTAGCGGGCTACAATGAGCAGTTCTTC.

The V call is TRBV6-1, the J call TRBJ2-3; 8 positions match TRBD2. Germline V gene data show CDR1 as MNHNS and CDR2 as SASEGT. This CDR3 is 18 amino acids long. The J segment lost 0 bases and the V segment lost 5 bases, leaving 13 bases of the junction unmatched. For the CDR3, the DNA is TGTGCCAGCAGTCGCCACCGACTAGCGTCGGTAAGCACAGATACGCAGTATTTT. Translation gives CASSRHRLASVSTDTQYF.

This clonotype showed up many times. This rearrangement joins TRBV20-1 to TRBJ1-4; TRBD1 aligns across 7 bases. Germline-derived CDR1 and CDR2 are DFQATT and SNEGSKA (reference sequence). This CDR3 contains 13 residues. With V trimmed by 6 bases and J by 1 base, 2 bases remained unmatched. In nucleotides, the CDR3 is TGCAGTGCCAGGACAGGAACTAATGAAAAACTGTTTTTT. Amino acids: CSARTGTNEKLFF.

This clonotype has ten or more counts. J is TRBJ1-5 and V is TRBV24-1; D unclear. The V gene lost 6 bases and the J gene lost 3 bases, with 8 bases spanning the gap. This CDR3 comprises 13 residues. Germline CDR1 and CDR2: KGHDR and SFDVKD. The CDR3 bases are TGTGCCACCAGTCGACGGGACAATCAGCCCCAGCATTTT. It yields the protein CATSRRDNQPQHF.

The sample holds many counts of this clonotype. The genes are TRBV29-1 and TRBJ2-1, with 15 bases identical to TRBD2. The CDR3 totals 15 residues. CDR1 and CDR2 (germline): SQVTM, ANQGSEA. After removal of 3 bases from V and 10 bases from J, the junction contained 7 bases not matched to a gene. The CDR3 region has the DNA TGCAGCGTTGAGTCGGGACTAGCGGGAGGTAGGGAGCAGTTCTTC. The encoded protein is CSVESGLAGGREQFF.

This clonotype has at least ten counts. This sequence joins TRBV20-1 and TRBJ1-3; a possible D gene is TRBD1 (5 bases). Germline V lookup: CDR1 DFQATT, CDR2 SNEGSKA (reference sequence). Trimming cost V 5 bases and J 0 bases, with 11 bases left between them. The CDR3 spans 14 residues. The CDR3 spells CSAFDSSSGNTIYF. The CDR3 DNA follows: TGCAGTGCTTTCGACAGCTCCTCTGGAAACACCATATATTTT.

This clonotype was picked up many times. The rearrangement uses TRBV5-8 and TRBJ2-2; unclear D gene. CDR1 and CDR2 from the germline V gene are SGHTS and YDEGEE. This CDR3 spans 13 amino acids. The germline V and J ends were trimmed by 4 bases and 6 bases, with 10 bases remaining between them. Here the CDR3 reads CASSQDVPGELFF. CDR3 nucleotides: TGTGCCAGCAGCCAGGACGTCCCCGGGGAGCTGTTTTTT.

In this sample, this clonotype turned up many times. The V call is TRBV24-1, the J call TRBJ2-1; TRBD1 might be the D (5 bases). Per the germline V gene, CDR1 is KGHDR and CDR2 is SFDVKD. V was trimmed by 2 bases and J by 4 bases, leaving 11 bases between them. The CDR3 runs 15 residues. In nucleotides, the CDR3 is TGTGCCACCAGTGATTCCTTGAACAGGTACAATGAGCAGTTCTTC. It codes for CATSDSLNRYNEQFF.

The table lists this clonotype with many counts. J is TRBJ1-2 and V is TRBV5-1; 12 bases line up with TRBD1. The CDR3 is made up of 16 amino acids. In germline, CDR1 is SGHRS, CDR2 YFSETQ. V shed 4 bases and J 4 bases; nucleotides not matched to a gene: 8. CDR3 loop: CASSRSGTGGGYGYTF. The CDR3 bases are TGCGCCAGCAGCAGATCCGGGACAGGGGGCGGCTATGGCTACACCTTC.

This clonotype occurred a few times. The V gene is TRBV18, the J gene TRBJ1-1, with 12 bases matching TRBD1. With V trimmed by 4 bases and J by 5 bases, 5 bases remained unmatched. CDR1 is KGHSH, CDR2 LQKENI, per germline. The CDR3 runs to 15 residues. CDR3 sequence (DNA): TGTGCCAGCTCACGAGGGACAGGGGGCTTTACTGAAGCTTTCTTT. Translated: CASSRGTGGFTEAFF.

This clonotype occurred many times. The rearrangement uses TRBV24-1 and TRBJ2-1, with no clear D. V was pared by 9 bases and J by 1 base, with 18 bases between. The CDR3 runs to 16 residues. Germline CDR1 KGHDR, CDR2 SFDVKD. CDR3 DNA sequence: TGTGCCACCGTAGTCACCCGTCCAGTTTCCTACAATGAGCAGTTCTTC. Protein product: CATVVTRPVSYNEQFF.

This clonotype came up many times. V is TRBV20-1 and J is TRBJ2-5; no clear D gene. Germline V gene sequence: CDR1 DFQATT, CDR2 SNEGSKA (reference sequence). The V end lost 3 bases, the J end lost 5 bases, and 16 bases lay between the germline ends. This CDR3 has 14 amino acids. The CDR3 spells CSASESPQAETQYF. The CDR3 DNA is TGCAGTGCTAGTGAATCCCCTCAGGCGGAGACCCAGTACTTC.

This clonotype was counted ten times or more. The CDR3 protein is CASSPLKSRESDTQYF. As DNA, the CDR3 is TGTGCCAGCAGCCCTCTTAAATCTAGGGAGTCAGATACGCAGTATTTT. The rearrangement joins TRBV7-2 to TRBJ2-3; D perhaps matches TRBD2 (5 bases). Germline V gives CDR1 SGHTA, CDR2 FQGNSA. This CDR3 region has 16 residues. The V and J ends lost 5 bases and 4 bases respectively, with 19 bases between them.

This clonotype was counted at least ten times. CDR3 in amino acids: CASSSRRGREPHTQYF. In DNA form, the CDR3 reads TGTGCCAGCAGCTCCAGGCGGGGCAGGGAGCCTCATACGCAGTATTTT. This chain uses TRBV13 with TRBJ2-3; D perhaps matches TRBD2 (6 bases). The CDR3 totals 16 residues. Germline CDR1 is PRHDT and CDR2 is FYEKMQ (reference sequence). V lost 4 bases, J lost 7 bases, and 21 bases lay in between. Full variable domain (rest looked up from reference TRBV13 and TRBJ2-3): AAGVIQSPRHLIKEKRETATLKCYPIPRHDTVYWYQQGPGQDPQFLISFYEKMQSDKGSIPDRFSAQQFSDYHSELNMSSLELGDSALYFCASSSRRGREPHTQYFGPGTRLTVL.

This clonotype showed up many times. The chain has TRBV6-2 or TRBV6-3 and TRBJ2-1; D is ambiguous. Germline V CDR1 and CDR2: MNHEY, SVGEGT. With 6 bases removed from V and 5 bases from J, the gap between germline ends came to 5 bases. The CDR3 totals 11 residues. The CDR3 nucleotides are TGTGCCAGCAGGAGCCACAATGAGCAGTTCTTC. This codes for CASRSHNEQFF.

This clonotype was recorded at least ten times. This chain links TRBV20-1 with TRBJ2-7; 8 nucleotides agree with TRBD1. CDR1 is DFQATT, CDR2 SNEGSKA, per germline (reference sequence). The CDR3 runs to 13 residues. The ends lost 4 bases at V and 6 bases at J; junction bases unmatched: 8. The CDR3 DNA reads as TGCAGTGCTAAGAGGACAGGGAGAGGCGAGCAGTACTTC. It codes for CSAKRTGRGEQYF.